The rows below give T cell receptor beta chains drawn from one sample of a study of long-term antiretroviral therapy in people with HIV. This table comes from immunoSEQ multiplex PCR, and its TCRdb copy is limited to in-frame clones, with some not included. The sample contains 40,000 to 50,000 clones, about 95% of which appear only once. The specimen comprised unsorted PBMCs, sampled about 9.1 years after starting antiretroviral therapy. The receptors were gathered from a young man with HIV. Both conserved end residues are part of each CDR3. The D gene is left open where the match is weak. Expanded clones get a size class; other rows say once, few or many, or leave the size out.

j_gene	abundance	v_gene	d_gene	CDR3nt	CDR3aa
TRBJ1-2	.	TRBV18	TRBD1	TGTGCCAGCTCACCGGGGACAGATCCTAACTATGGCTACACCTTC	CASSPGTDPNYGYTF
TRBJ1-2	.	TRBV5-1	TRBD1	TGCGCCAGCAGCTTGGAGGGGGACAGCCTCTATGGCTACACCTTC	CASSLEGDSLYGYTF
TRBJ2-7	.	TRBV6-5	TRBD1	TGTGCCAGCAGTTACCCGGGACAGGGTACCTACGAGCAGTACTTC	CASSYPGQGTYEQYF
TRBJ1-2	.	TRBV5-4	TRBD1	TGTGCCAGCAGCTTGTTCCGGGACAGGGGGGCCTATGGCTACACCTTC	CASSLFRDRGAYGYTF
TRBJ1-3	.	TRBV18	.	TGTGCCAGCTCACCACCGACGGGGAACACTGGAAACACCATATATTTT	CASSPPTGNTGNTIYF
TRBJ2-2	.	TRBV28	.	TGTGCCAGCAGTCCCCCGCTACACACCGGGGAGCTGTTTTTT	CASSPPLHTGELFF
TRBJ2-3	once	TRBV6-5	.	TGTGCCAGCAGTTACTCGTCGCACTTCACAGATACGCAGTATTTT	CASSYSSHFTDTQYF
TRBJ1-3	.	TRBV10-3	TRBD1	TGTGCCATCAGTGAGTCACCCCGGGACAGCAGAAACACCATATATTTT	CAISESPRDSRNTIYF
TRBJ2-7	.	TRBV7-3	.	TGTGCCAGCAGTCCCGGGACCATGGGCGAGCAGTACTTC	CASSPGTMGEQYF
TRBJ2-1	.	TRBV4-1	.	TGCGCCAGCAGCCAAGAGGTGTTATATGAGCAGTTCTTC	CASSQEVLYEQFF
TRBJ1-2	.	TRBV18	TRBD1	TGTGCCAGCTCACCCCTGGCCGCGACAGGGAGTATCTATGGCTACACCTTC	CASSPLAATGSIYGYTF
TRBJ2-2	.	TRBV28	TRBD2	TGTGCCAGCAGGCGAACCGGGACTAGTCGGACCGGGGAGCTGTTTTTT	CASRRTGTSRTGELFF
TRBJ2-1	.	TRBV28	TRBD2	TGTGCCAGCAGTTTAGGCGGGGGGGCCGGGAATGAGCAGTTCTTC	CASSLGGGAGNEQFF
TRBJ1-1	.	TRBV6-6	TRBD1	TGTGCCAGCAGCACCGGGACAGTCAACACTGAAGCTTTCTTT	CASSTGTVNTEAFF
TRBJ2-7	.	TRBV2	.	TGTGCCAGCGGGGACGCTACCTACGAGCAGTACTTC	CASGDATYEQYF
TRBJ2-1	.	TRBV7-9	.	TGTGCCAGCAGCCCCTCAGCAGACAATGAGCAGTTCTTC	CASSPSADNEQFF
TRBJ1-2	.	TRBV5-5	TRBD1	TGTGCCAGCAGCTTGAGGCAGGGGGCGGACGGCTACACCTTC	CASSLRQGADGYTF
TRBJ2-7	.	TRBV10-3	TRBD1	TGTGCCATCAGTGCTGGGGACAGGAGTTCCTACGAGCAGTACTTC	CAISAGDRSSYEQYF
TRBJ1-5	.	TRBV27	.	TGTGCCAGCAGTCGGGCTTCAAATAGCAATCAGCCCCAGCATTTT	CASSRASNSNQPQHF
TRBJ1-1	.	TRBV10-3	.	TGTGCCATCAGTGAGATGGGGGGGATGAACACTGAAGCTTTCTTT	CAISEMGGMNTEAFF
TRBJ1-1	.	TRBV28	TRBD1	TGTGCCAGCAAGGGGACAGTGAACACTGAAGCTTTCTTT	CASKGTVNTEAFF
TRBJ2-3	.	TRBV27	.	TGTGCCAGCAGTTTACAGTTCAAGGGGACGCAGTATTTT	CASSLQFKGTQYF
TRBJ2-2	.	TRBV5-4	.	TGTGCCAGCAGCCCCCGATTCGTGCGGGGGAACACCGGGGAGCTGTTTTTT	CASSPRFVRGNTGELFF
TRBJ2-7	.	TRBV7-9	.	TGTGCCAGCAGCCATGGGGGGACACGCGTCTACGAGCAGTACTTC	CASSHGGTRVYEQYF
TRBJ2-3	.	TRBV10-2	.	TGCGCCAGCAGTCGTGAGGACGGAACAGATACGCAGTATTTT	CASSREDGTDTQYF
TRBJ2-1	.	TRBV5-1	.	TGCGCCAGCAGCTTGGGCTCAAAAGACAATGAGCAGTTCTTC	CASSLGSKDNEQFF
TRBJ1-1	.	TRBV6-1	.	TGTGCCAGCAGTGAAGCGGGGGAGACTGAAGCTTTCTTT	CASSEAGETEAFF
TRBJ2-3	.	TRBV5-6	.	TGTGCCAGCAGCCTGGGGTCGGGGCCCACAGATACGCAGTATTTT	CASSLGSGPTDTQYF
TRBJ1-3	.	TRBV5-6	.	TGTGCCAGCAGCCAACTCGGGGGGGACCGAATCAAGGGGAACACCATATATTTT	CASSQLGGDRIKGNTIYF
TRBJ1-1	.	TRBV5-4	.	TGTGCCAGCAGCTTTTCAGGAGACATTGAAGCTTTCTTT	CASSFSGDIEAFF
TRBJ1-1	.	TRBV4-1	.	TGCGCCAGCAGCTACCCGAACACTGAAGCTTTCTTT	CASSYPNTEAFF
TRBJ1-2	.	TRBV5-1	.	TGCGCCAGCACTCTTGGGGGGGAAGGCTACACCTTC	CASTLGGEGYTF
TRBJ1-5	.	TRBV6-1	.	TGTGCCAGCAGTGAGGATCCAAATCAGCCCCAGCATTTT	CASSEDPNQPQHF
TRBJ1-3	.	TRBV19	.	TGTGCCAGTCGGGACATCCTCTCTGGAAACACCATATATTTT	CASRDILSGNTIYF
TRBJ2-3	.	TRBV5-4	TRBD2	TGTGCCAGCAGCGCCCCAGGGGCGGGGGGGCGGGATACGCAGTATTTT	CASSAPGAGGRDTQYF
TRBJ2-3	.	TRBV7-2	.	TGTGCCAGCAGCTTGGAGCGCGCAGATACGCAGTATTTT	CASSLERADTQYF
TRBJ1-1	once	TRBV15	.	TGTGCCACCAGCAGAGAGTCCCCCGGAACCACTGAAGCTTTCTTT	CATSRESPGTTEAFF